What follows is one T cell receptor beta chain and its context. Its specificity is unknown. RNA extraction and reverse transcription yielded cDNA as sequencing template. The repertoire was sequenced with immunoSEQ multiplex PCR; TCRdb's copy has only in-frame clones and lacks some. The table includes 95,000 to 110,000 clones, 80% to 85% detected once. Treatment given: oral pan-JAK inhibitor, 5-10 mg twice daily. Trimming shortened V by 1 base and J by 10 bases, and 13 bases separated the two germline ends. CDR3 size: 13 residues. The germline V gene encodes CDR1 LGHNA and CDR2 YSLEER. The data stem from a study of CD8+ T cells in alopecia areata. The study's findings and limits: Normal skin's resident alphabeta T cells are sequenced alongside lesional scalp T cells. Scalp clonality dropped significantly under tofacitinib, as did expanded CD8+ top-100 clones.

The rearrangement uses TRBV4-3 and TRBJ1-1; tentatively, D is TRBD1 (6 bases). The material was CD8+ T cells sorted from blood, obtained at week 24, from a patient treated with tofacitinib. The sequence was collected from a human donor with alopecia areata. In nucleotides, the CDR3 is TGCGCCAGCAGCCAAGTCGCGGGGGCTGGAGCTTTCTTT. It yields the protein CASSQVAGAGAFF.